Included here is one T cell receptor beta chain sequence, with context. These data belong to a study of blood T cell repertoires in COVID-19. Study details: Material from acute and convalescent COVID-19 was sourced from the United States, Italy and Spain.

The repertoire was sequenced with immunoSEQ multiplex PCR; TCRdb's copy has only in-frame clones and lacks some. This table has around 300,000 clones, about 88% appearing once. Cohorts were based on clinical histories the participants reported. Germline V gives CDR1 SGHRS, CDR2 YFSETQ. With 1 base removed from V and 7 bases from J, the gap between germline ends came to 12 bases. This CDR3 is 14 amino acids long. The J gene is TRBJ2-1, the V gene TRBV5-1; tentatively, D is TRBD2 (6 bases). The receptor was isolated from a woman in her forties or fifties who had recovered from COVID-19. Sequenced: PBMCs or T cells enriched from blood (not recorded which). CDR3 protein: CASSLNWGVNEQFF. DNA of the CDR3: TGCGCCAGCAGCTTGAATTGGGGGGTTAATGAGCAGTTCTTC. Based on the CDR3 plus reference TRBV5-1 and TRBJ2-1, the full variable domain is KAGVTQTPRYLIKTRGQQVTLSCSPISGHRSVSWYQQTPGQGLQFLFEYFSETQRNKGNFPGRFSGRQFSNSRSEMNVSTLELGDSALYLCASSLNWGVNEQFFGPGTRLTVL.